This T cell receptor (beta chain) was sequenced during a study of T cell responses to AZD1222 COVID-19 vaccine. Study-wide findings and caveats: Only a handful of AZD1222 recipients were seropositive at baseline. Regions 160-218 and 743-854 dominated among vaccine-associated CD4 TCRs spanning spike.

Sequencing was performed with immunoSEQ multiplex PCR; in TCRdb, only in-frame clones are kept and a portion is missing. The sample lists approximately 180,000 clones, around 90% occurring once. Comments on this clone: Its cognate antigen is unknown.

Germline CDR1 and CDR2: LGHDT and YNNKEL (reference sequence). The CDR3 extends over 15 amino acids. V lost 0 bases and J 4 bases, leaving 12 bases between the germline ends. This specimen was peripheral blood, taken on day 0 of AZD1222 vaccination. The genes are TRBV3-1 (or the pseudogene TRBV3-2) and TRBJ1-2; no clear D gene. This TCR came from an adult in good health. The CDR3 region is CASSQELGNSYGYTF. DNA for the CDR3: TGTGCCAGCAGCCAAGAATTGGGTAACTCCTATGGCTACACCTTC.